A selection of T cell receptor beta chains follows, all from one sample in a study of OX40 agonist ivuxolimab in advanced cancers. The data were produced by immunoSEQ multiplex PCR, yet TCRdb's version contains in-frame clones alone and is incomplete. The repertoire consists of fewer than 85,000 clones, with under 80% occurring once and the leading ten covering roughly 5.4%. The sequencing here drew on CD4+ or CD8+ T cells sorted from blood, taken in a trial of the OX40 agonist ivuxolimab. The receptor source for this set is an adult with an advanced solid tumor such as melanoma, head and neck, liver or kidney cancer. Both conserved end residues are part of each CDR3. A D gene is named only where the DNA matches it firmly. Size values are once, few and many counts, or a class for expanded clones, and some rows have none.

d_call | j_call | clone_size | v_call | cdr3_nt | cdr3_aa
- | TRBJ2-7 | - | TRBV18 | TGTGCCAGCTCACCCCAGGGCGAGGCTAAGTACTTC | CASSPQGEAKYF
TRBD1 | TRBJ2-3 | - | TRBV7-8 | TGTGCCAGCAGCTTGAACAGGGGGACAGATACGCAGTATTTT | CASSLNRGTDTQYF
TRBD2 | TRBJ2-6 | - | TRBV19 | TGTGCCAGCACTAGCGGGAGGCGACCGAGCTCTGGGGCCAACGTCCTGACTTTC | CASTSGRRPSSGANVLTF
TRBD1 | TRBJ1-3 | - | TRBV28 | TGTGCCAGCAATCAGGGGGCCGGAAACACCATATATTTT | CASNQGAGNTIYF
- | TRBJ1-2 | few | TRBV7-2 | TGTGCCAGTAACTTAGGCACGGGACGCTACACCTTC | CASNLGTGRYTF
TRBD1 | TRBJ2-1 | - | TRBV5-4 | TGTGCCAGCAGCTCCGCCGGGACAGGGGTGTACAATGAGCAGTTCTTC | CASSSAGTGVYNEQFF
TRBD2 | TRBJ2-1 | - | TRBV10-2 | TGCGCCAGCAGTGAACTAGCGGGAGGGCCGGTGTGGAATAACCAGTTCTTC | CASSELAGGPVWNNQFF
- | TRBJ2-7 | - | TRBV15 | TGTGCCACCAGCAGGATGGGTTGGAGTGGCTCCTACGAGCAGTACTTC | CATSRMGWSGSYEQYF
- | TRBJ2-5 | once | TRBV29-1 | TGCAGCGTTGCTTACCAAGAGACCCAGTACTTC | CSVAYQETQYF
- | TRBJ1-3 | - | TRBV28 | TGTGCCAGCAGTTCGACGGGACCGAGCTTCTCTGGAAACACCATATATTTT | CASSSTGPSFSGNTIYF
- | TRBJ2-6 | few | TRBV7-2 | TGTGCCAGCAGCTTAGCGGTCTCTGGGGCCAACGTCCTGACTTTC | CASSLAVSGANVLTF
TRBD1 | TRBJ2-5 | - | TRBV29-1 | TGCAGCGTAAAACGCGACAGGGCCCAAGAGACCCAGTACTTC | CSVKRDRAQETQYF
TRBD1 | TRBJ1-2 | - | TRBV6-5 | TGTGCCAGCAGTCCCAAGGGGGCTATTGGCTACACCTTC | CASSPKGAIGYTF
- | TRBJ1-1 | - | TRBV5-1 | TGCGCCAGCAGCCCGGGCGCAGGCGACACTGAAGCTTTCTTT | CASSPGAGDTEAFF
- | TRBJ1-1 | - | TRBV30 | TGTGCCTGGCGAAGTTTGCGACAAGTCGTTCGGAAGAACACTGAAGCTTTCTTT | CAWRSLRQVVRKNTEAFF
TRBD1 | TRBJ2-7 | - | TRBV18 | TGTGCCAGCTCACGGACAGGGACAGTGATGCGCTACGAGCAGTACTTC | CASSRTGTVMRYEQYF
TRBD1 | TRBJ1-2 | once | TRBV28 | TGTGCCAGCAGTTTACCCACAGGGGGGGGCTACACCTTC | CASSLPTGGGYTF
TRBD1 | TRBJ2-7 | - | TRBV6-6 | TGTGCCAGCAGTGACCGGGACAGGGGGCTTCTTTCGTACTTC | CASSDRDRGLLSYF
- | TRBJ1-3 | - | TRBV28 | TGTGCCAGCACTAAACAGAGAATCTCTGGAAACACCATATATTTT | CASTKQRISGNTIYF
- | TRBJ1-4 | - | TRBV9 | TGTGCCAGCAGCGTAAGGGGGGCTGAAAAACTGTTTTTT | CASSVRGAEKLFF
TRBD1 | TRBJ1-1 | - | TRBV19 | TGTGCCAGTAGTATAATTGACAGGGCGAACACTGAAGCTTTCTTT | CASSIIDRANTEAFF
TRBD1 | TRBJ1-2 | - | TRBV28 | TGTGCCAGCAGTTTAAGGACTCCTAGGGGGCACTATGGCTACACCTTC | CASSLRTPRGHYGYTF
- | TRBJ2-7 | once | TRBV15 | TGTGCCACCAGCAGAGAATGGGGACCCTACGAGCAGTACTTC | CATSREWGPYEQYF
TRBD2 | TRBJ2-1 | - | TRBV29-1 | TGCAGCGTTGAAAGGACTAGTGTCGGCAATGAGCAGTTCTTC | CSVERTSVGNEQFF
- | TRBJ2-3 | few | TRBV7-9 | TGTGCCAGCAGCACAGGGTATACTAGCACAGATACGCAGTATTTT | CASSTGYTSTDTQYF
- | TRBJ2-1 | - | TRBV20-1 | TGCAGTGGGGGAAATGAGCAGTTCTTC | CSGGNEQFF
- | TRBJ1-4 | - | TRBV28 | TGTGCCAGCAGTTTTGTGGGGAATGGTGAAAAACTGTTTTTT | CASSFVGNGEKLFF
- | TRBJ1-2 | - | TRBV4-2 | TGTGCCAGCAGCCAAGATTCCAGGGTCTATGGCTACACCTTC | CASSQDSRVYGYTF
TRBD2 | TRBJ2-2 | - | TRBV27 | TGTGCCAGCAGCCTCTTAACTAGCGGGAGACCCGGGGAGCTGTTTTTT | CASSLLTSGRPGELFF
- | TRBJ1-1 | few | TRBV7-2 | TGTGCCAGCAGCTTCAGGGTTCGTACTGAAGCTTTCTTT | CASSFRVRTEAFF
- | TRBJ1-6 | - | TRBV14 | TGTGCCAGCAGCCTATGGGACACCGATAATTCACCCCTCCACTTT | CASSLWDTDNSPLHF
- | TRBJ2-2 | few | TRBV5-1 | TGCGCCAGCAGCTTGGTGGGCAGGGGGAACACCGGGGAGCTGTTTTTT | CASSLVGRGNTGELFF
- | TRBJ2-7 | - | TRBV7-2 | TGTGCCAGCAGCTTGAGGCTCGGTGGCGAGCAGTACTTC | CASSLRLGGEQYF
TRBD1 | TRBJ2-7 | few | TRBV7-8 | TGTGCCAGCAACTACAGGGGGCCCTACGAGCAGTACTTC | CASNYRGPYEQYF
TRBD1 | TRBJ1-4 | - | TRBV5-1 | TGCGCCAGCCGGACAGGTGATAATGAAAAACTGTTTTTT | CASRTGDNEKLFF
- | TRBJ1-1 | - | TRBV5-4 | TGTGCCAGCAGAAGCACAGGGCGCACTGAAGCTTTCTTT | CASRSTGRTEAFF
TRBD1 | TRBJ2-7 | - | TRBV5-4 | TGTGCCAGCAGCGTCCAGGGGGCCGGCGCCTACGAGCAGTACTTC | CASSVQGAGAYEQYF
- | TRBJ2-1 | - | TRBV5-1 | TGCGCCAGCAGCCCTGATCAGCGCGGGTTGAGCTCCTACAATGAGCAGTTCTTC | CASSPDQRGLSSYNEQFF
TRBD2 | TRBJ2-7 | - | TRBV5-1 | TGCGCCAGCAGCTTGGCCCCGGGACTAGCGGAGGGGGAGCAGTACTTC | CASSLAPGLAEGEQYF
TRBD2 | TRBJ2-1 | - | TRBV5-4 | TGTGCCAGCAGCCATGGACTAGCGGTCCACAATGAGCAGTTCTTC | CASSHGLAVHNEQFF
TRBD1 | TRBJ1-2 | - | TRBV19 | TGTGCCAGTAGTGACCCCGGACAGGGGGACGGCTATGGCTACACCTTC | CASSDPGQGDGYGYTF
TRBD2 | TRBJ2-3 | - | TRBV18 | TGTGCCAGCTCACCGACTATAGCGGGTACAGATACGCAGTATTTT | CASSPTIAGTDTQYF
TRBD1 | TRBJ1-1 | - | TRBV9 | TGTGCCAGCAGCGCACCACAGGGGGCAATCACTGAAGCTTTCTTT | CASSAPQGAITEAFF
- | TRBJ2-7 | - | TRBV19 | TGTGCCAGTAGCGGGACACTGCAATCCTACGAGCAGTACTTC | CASSGTLQSYEQYF
- | TRBJ1-1 | few | TRBV19 | TGTGCCAGTAGGCGGACGGGGGGTATTGAAGCTTTCTTT | CASRRTGGIEAFF
- | TRBJ2-1 | - | TRBV28 | TGTGCCAGCAGTTTGAGCCGACAGGGAGGCTTCGAGATACGCAATGAGCAGTTCTTC | CASSLSRQGGFEIRNEQFF
TRBD2 | TRBJ2-5 | - | TRBV5-1 | TGCGCCAGCAGCTGGGGACTAGCACCCTGGGGGTACCAAGAGACCCAGTACTTC | CASSWGLAPWGYQETQYF
- | TRBJ2-3 | - | TRBV5-6 | TGTGCCAGCAGCTTTTTGGGGCGGGACACAGATACGCAGTATTTT | CASSFLGRDTDTQYF